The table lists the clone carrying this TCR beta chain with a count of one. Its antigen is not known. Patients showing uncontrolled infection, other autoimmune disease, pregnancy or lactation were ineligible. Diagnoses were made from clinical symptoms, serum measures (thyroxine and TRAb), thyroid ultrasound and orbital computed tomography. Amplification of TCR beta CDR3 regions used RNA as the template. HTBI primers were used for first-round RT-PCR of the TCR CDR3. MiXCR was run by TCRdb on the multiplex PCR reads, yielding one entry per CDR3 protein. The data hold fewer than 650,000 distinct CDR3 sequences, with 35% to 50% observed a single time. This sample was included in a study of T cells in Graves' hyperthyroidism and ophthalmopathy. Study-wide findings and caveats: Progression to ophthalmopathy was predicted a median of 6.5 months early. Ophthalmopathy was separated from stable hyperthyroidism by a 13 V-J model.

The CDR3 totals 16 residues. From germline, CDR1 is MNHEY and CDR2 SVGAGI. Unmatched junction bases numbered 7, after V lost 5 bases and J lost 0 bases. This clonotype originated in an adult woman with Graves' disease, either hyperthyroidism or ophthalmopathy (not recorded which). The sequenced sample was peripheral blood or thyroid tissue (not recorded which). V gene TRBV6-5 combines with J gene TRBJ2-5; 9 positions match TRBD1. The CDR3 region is CASSEETGGYQETQYF. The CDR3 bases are TGTGCCAGCAGTGAAGAGACAGGGGGATACCAAGAGACCCAGTACTTC.